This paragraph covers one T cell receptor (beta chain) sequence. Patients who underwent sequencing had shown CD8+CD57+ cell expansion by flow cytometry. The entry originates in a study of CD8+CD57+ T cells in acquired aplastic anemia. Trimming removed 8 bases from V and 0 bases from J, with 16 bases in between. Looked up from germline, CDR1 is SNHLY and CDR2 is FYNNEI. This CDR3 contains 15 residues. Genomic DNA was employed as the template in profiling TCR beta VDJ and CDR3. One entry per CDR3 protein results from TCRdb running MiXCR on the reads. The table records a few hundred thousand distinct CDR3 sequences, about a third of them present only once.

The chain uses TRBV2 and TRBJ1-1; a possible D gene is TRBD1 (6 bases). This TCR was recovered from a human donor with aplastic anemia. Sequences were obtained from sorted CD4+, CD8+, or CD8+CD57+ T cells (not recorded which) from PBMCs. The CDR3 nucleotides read TGTGCCAGCGATAAACCGGGACATCTGAACACTGAAGCTTTCTTT. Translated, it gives CASDKPGHLNTEAFF.